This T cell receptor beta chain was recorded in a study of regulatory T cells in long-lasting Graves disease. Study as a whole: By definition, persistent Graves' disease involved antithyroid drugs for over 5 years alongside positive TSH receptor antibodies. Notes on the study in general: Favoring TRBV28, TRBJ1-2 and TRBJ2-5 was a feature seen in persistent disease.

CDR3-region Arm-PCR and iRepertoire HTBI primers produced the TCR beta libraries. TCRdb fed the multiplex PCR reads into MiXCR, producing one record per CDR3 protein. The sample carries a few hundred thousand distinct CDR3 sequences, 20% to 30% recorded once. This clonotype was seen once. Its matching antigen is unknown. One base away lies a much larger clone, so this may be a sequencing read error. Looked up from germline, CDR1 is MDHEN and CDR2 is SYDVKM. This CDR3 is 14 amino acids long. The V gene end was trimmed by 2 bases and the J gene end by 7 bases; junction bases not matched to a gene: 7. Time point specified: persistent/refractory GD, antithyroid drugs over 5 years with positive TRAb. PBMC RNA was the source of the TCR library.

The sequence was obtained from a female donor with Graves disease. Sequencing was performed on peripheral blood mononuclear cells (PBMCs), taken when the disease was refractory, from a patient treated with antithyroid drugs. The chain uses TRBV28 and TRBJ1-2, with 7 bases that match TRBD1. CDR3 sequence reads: CASSLEGALCGYTF. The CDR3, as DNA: TGTGCCAGCAGTTTAGAGGGGGCCCTCTGTGGCTACACCTTC.